This T cell receptor (beta chain) was retrieved from a study of chemoradiotherapy in HPV16-positive cancers. Study-wide background: A couple of HPV16-positive patients' cells yielded candidate HPV-specific clones and common motifs.

Germline V lookup: CDR1 MDHEN, CDR2 SYDVKM. V shed 6 bases and J shed 7 bases, with 9 bases lying between them. This CDR3 contains 12 residues. Only in-frame clones appear in the TCRdb table, and some are missing; sequencing was by immunoSEQ multiplex PCR. The sample gives under 30,000 clones, 94% of which show up once; 2.7% is in the top ten. This clonotype was obtained from a human donor with HPV-associated anogenital cancer. The J gene is TRBJ1-4, the V gene TRBV28; tentative D call: TRBD1 (6 bases). Sample collection was performed from a patient who underwent chemoradiotherapy. As DNA, the CDR3 is TGTGCCAGCAGCCAGGGGCTTGAAAAACTGTTTTTT. Amino acids: CASSQGLEKLFF.